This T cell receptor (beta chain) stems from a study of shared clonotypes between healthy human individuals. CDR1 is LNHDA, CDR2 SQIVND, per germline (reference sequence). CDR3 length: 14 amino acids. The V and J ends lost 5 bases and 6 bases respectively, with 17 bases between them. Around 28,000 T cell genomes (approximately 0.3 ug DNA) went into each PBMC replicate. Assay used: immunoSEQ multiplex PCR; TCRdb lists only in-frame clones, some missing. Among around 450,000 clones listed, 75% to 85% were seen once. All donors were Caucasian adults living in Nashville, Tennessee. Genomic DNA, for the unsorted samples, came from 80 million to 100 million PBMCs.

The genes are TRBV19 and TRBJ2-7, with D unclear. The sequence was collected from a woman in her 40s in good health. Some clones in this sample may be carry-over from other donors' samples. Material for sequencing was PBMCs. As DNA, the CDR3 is TGTGCCAGTAGTCCCGACCGGAGATCCGGCGAGCAGTACTTC. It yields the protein CASSPDRRSGEQYF.